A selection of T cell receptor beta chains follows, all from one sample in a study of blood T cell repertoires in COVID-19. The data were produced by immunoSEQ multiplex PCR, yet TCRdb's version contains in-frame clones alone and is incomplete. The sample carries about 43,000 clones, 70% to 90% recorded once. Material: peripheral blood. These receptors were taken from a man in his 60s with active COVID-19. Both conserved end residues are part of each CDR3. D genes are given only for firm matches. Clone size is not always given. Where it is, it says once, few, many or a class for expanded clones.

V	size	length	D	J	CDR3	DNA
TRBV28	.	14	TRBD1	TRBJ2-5	CASQIQGARETQYF	TGTGCCAGCCAAATACAGGGGGCTAGGGAGACCCAGTACTTC
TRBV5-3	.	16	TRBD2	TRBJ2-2	CARSLSSGGNTGELFF	TGTGCCAGAAGCTTGTCTAGCGGGGGAAACACCGGGGAGCTGTTTTTT
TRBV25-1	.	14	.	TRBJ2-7	CASSEFQGSYEQYF	TGTGCCAGCAGTGAATTTCAGGGTTCGTACGAGCAGTACTTC
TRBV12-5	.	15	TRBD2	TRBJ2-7	CASGLGSGSNNEQYF	TGTGCTAGTGGTTTGGGCAGCGGGAGTAACAACGAGCAGTACTTC
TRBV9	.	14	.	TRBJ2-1	CASSVAGSADEQFF	TGTGCCAGCAGCGTAGCTGGCTCGGCGGATGAGCAGTTCTTC
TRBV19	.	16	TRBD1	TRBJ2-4	CASSMGGQGIKNIQYF	TGTGCCAGTAGTATGGGGGGACAGGGTATAAAAAACATTCAGTACTTC
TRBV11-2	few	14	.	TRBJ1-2	CASSLGTANYGYTF	TGTGCCAGCAGCTTAGGGACAGCTAACTATGGCTACACCTTC
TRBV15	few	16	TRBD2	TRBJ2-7	CATADRGGLAGHEQYF	TGTGCCACCGCTGACAGGGGGGGACTAGCGGGGCACGAGCAGTACTTC
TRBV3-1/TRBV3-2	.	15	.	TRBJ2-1	CASSQVGSRYNEQFF	TGTGCCAGCAGCCAAGTTGGGTCCAGGTACAATGAGCAGTTCTTC
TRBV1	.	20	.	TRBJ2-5	CTSSHLLGAGGPSPSETQYF	TGCACCAGCAGCCACCTCCTGGGAGCGGGAGGGCCCTCCCCCAGTGAGACCCAGTACTTC
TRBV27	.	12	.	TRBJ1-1	CASSDSHTEAFF	TGTGCCAGCAGTGACTCCCACACTGAAGCTTTCTTT
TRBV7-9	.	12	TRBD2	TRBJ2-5	CASEGGEETQYF	TGTGCCAGCGAGGGAGGGGAAGAGACCCAGTACTTC
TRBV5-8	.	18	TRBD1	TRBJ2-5	CASSRNRGRLTEEETQYF	TGTGCCAGCAGCCGGAACAGGGGGCGCCTCACCGAGGAAGAGACCCAGTACTTC
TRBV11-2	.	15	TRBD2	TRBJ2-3	CASSPRTSSTDTQYF	TGTGCCAGCAGCCCCCGGACTAGCTCGACAGATACGCAGTATTTT
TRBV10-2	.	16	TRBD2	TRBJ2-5	CASSENPGGPQETQYF	TGCGCCAGCAGTGAGAATCCGGGAGGGCCACAAGAGACCCAGTACTTC
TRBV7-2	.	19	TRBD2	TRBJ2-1	CASSLAPESGGRLYNEQFF	TGTGCCAGCAGCTTAGCTCCCGAGAGTGGCGGGAGGCTTTACAATGAGCAGTTCTTC
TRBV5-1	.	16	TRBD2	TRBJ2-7	CASSLGSSGSLIEQYF	TGCGCCAGCAGCTTGGGGTCTAGCGGGAGTCTCATCGAGCAGTACTTC
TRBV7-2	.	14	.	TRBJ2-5	CASSLGSRQETQYF	TGTGCCAGCAGCTTAGGGTCTAGACAAGAGACCCAGTACTTC
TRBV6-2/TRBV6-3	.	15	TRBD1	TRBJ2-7	CASSYPGTAHYEQYF	TGTGCCAGCAGTTACCCCGGGACAGCCCACTACGAGCAGTACTTC
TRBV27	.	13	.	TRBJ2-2	CASRTRITGELFF	TGTGCCAGCAGAACCAGGATAACCGGGGAGCTGTTTTTT
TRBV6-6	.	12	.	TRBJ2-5	CASSRQGETQYF	TGTGCCAGCAGTCGCCAGGGGGAGACCCAGTACTTC
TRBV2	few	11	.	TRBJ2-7	CATSAGYEQYF	TGTGCCACCTCCGCGGGCTACGAGCAGTACTTC
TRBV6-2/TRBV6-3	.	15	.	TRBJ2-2	CASSYRTLNTGELFF	TGTGCCAGCAGTTATCGGACTCTTAACACCGGGGAGCTGTTTTTT
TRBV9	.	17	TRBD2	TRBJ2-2	CASSVNIAGVGGGELFF	TGTGCCAGCAGCGTAAACATAGCGGGAGTCGGGGGCGGGGAGCTGTTTTTT
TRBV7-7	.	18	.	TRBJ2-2	CASSLGLPSRSNTGELFF	TGTGCTAGCAGCTTAGGCTTGCCTAGCCGGTCGAACACCGGGGAGCTGTTTTTT
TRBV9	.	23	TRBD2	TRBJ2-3	CASSVGMAGGWTSGRAATDTQYF	TGTGCCAGCAGCGTAGGAATGGCAGGAGGATGGACTAGCGGGAGGGCTGCCACAGATACGCAGTATTTT
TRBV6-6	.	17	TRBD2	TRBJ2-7	CASSQRTSGYLSYEQYF	TGTGCCAGCAGTCAAAGGACTAGCGGATACCTCTCCTACGAGCAGTACTTC
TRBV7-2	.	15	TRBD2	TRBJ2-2	CASSLGLANTGELFF	TGTGCCAGCAGCTTAGGACTAGCAAACACCGGGGAGCTGTTTTTT
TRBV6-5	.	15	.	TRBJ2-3	CASSSTSLGTDTQYF	TGTGCCAGCAGTTCCACTAGCTTGGGCACAGATACGCAGTATTTT
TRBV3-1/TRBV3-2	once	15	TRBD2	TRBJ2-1	CASSQASGRGDEQFF	TGTGCCAGCAGCCAAGCCAGCGGGAGGGGTGATGAGCAGTTCTTC
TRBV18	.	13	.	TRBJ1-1	CASSIDRNTEAFF	TGTGCCAGCTCAATCGACAGGAACACTGAAGCTTTCTTT
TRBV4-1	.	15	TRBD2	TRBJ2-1	CASSQDPLEGGLQFF	TGCGCCAGCAGCCAGGATCCTTTGGAGGGAGGGCTTCAGTTCTTC
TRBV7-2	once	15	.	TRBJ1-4	CASSLPQGLNEKLFF	TGTGCCAGCAGCTTGCCGCAGGGGTTGAATGAAAAACTGTTTTTT
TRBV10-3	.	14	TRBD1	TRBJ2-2	CAISESTGKGELFF	TGTGCCATCAGTGAGTCGACAGGGAAAGGGGAGCTGTTTTTT
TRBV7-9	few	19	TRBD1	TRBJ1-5	CASSLGPGQGSYSNQPQHF	TGTGCCAGCAGCTTAGGTCCGGGACAGGGTTCTTATAGCAATCAGCCCCAGCATTTT
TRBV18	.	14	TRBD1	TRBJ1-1	CASSPQGQGTEAFF	TGTGCCAGCTCACCTCAGGGACAGGGGACTGAAGCTTTCTTT
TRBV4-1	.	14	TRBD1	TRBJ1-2	CASTRDRASYGYTF	TGCGCCAGCACCCGGGACAGGGCGTCCTATGGCTACACCTTC
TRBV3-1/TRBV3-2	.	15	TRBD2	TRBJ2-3	CASSQVAGITDTQYF	TGTGCCAGCAGCCAAGTAGCGGGAATCACAGATACGCAGTATTTT
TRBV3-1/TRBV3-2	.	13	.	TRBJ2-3	CASRQASTDTQYF	TGTGCCAGCAGACAGGCTAGCACAGATACGCAGTATTTT
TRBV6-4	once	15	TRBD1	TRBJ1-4	CASSVGTGANEKLFF	TGTGCCAGCAGTGTCGGGACAGGGGCTAATGAAAAACTGTTTTTT
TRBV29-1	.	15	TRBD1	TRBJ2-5	CSVDFSTGGYETQYF	TGCAGCGTTGATTTCTCGACAGGGGGATACGAGACCCAGTACTTC
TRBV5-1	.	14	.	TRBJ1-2	CASSLGAREVGYTF	TGCGCCAGCAGCTTGGGTGCCAGGGAGGTGGGCTACACCTTC